This TCR beta chain appears in the sequencing data of a study of beta chain features in type 1 diabetes. Study findings and constraints: The influence of HLA type on TCRB rearrangement stayed undetermined. TCRB CDR3 length was moderately but significantly reduced in all four CD4+ subsets of Type 1 diabetes patients. Shorter templates might be favored by PCR, equally in patients and controls.

About this clone itself: Its antigen is not known.

Germline V gene data show CDR1 as WSHSY and CDR2 as SAAADI. V lost 1 base and J 5 bases, leaving 13 bases between the germline ends. The CDR3 is made up of 15 amino acids. Reverse transcribing all isolated RNA meant expressed TCRB transcripts were sequenced. The table came from immunoSEQ multiplex PCR; TCRdb's copy has only in-frame clones and leaves some out. Counted here are roughly 70,000 clones, 49% occurring once; the ten biggest clones make up 0.7%. This receptor was obtained from a man aged 30-40 years with type 1 diabetes. This chain uses TRBV10-2 with TRBJ2-3; perhaps TRBD2 as D (7 bases). The sample taken for sequencing was central memory CD4+ T cells from blood. CDR3 sequence reads: CASSEWGGLQDTQYF. The CDR3 DNA is TGCGCCAGCAGTGAGTGGGGGGGCCTCCAAGATACGCAGTATTTT.